Sequencing of this T cell receptor beta chain was carried out in a study of T cell changes during pregnancy in multiple sclerosis. Per germline, CDR1 SEHNR and CDR2 FQNEAQ (reference sequence). The germline V and J ends were trimmed by 4 bases and 2 bases, with 8 bases remaining between them. This CDR3 is built from 14 residues. The protocol was immunoSEQ multiplex PCR, while the TCRdb copy is restricted to in-frame clones and leaves out a portion. The sample comprises around 57,000 clones, under 95% of which are singletons, and approximately 1.2% rests with the top ten. This receptor was taken from a female donor with multiple sclerosis, enrolled in a pregnancy study. The genes are TRBV7-9 and TRBJ2-2; maybe TRBD1 (5 bases). Here the sequenced sample was peripheral blood, taken in the second trimester of pregnancy. The CDR3 here is CASSSDSNTGELFF. CDR3 DNA sequence: TGTGCCAGCAGCTCAGACAGCAACACCGGGGAGCTGTTTTTT.